This T cell receptor (beta chain) was profiled in a study of blood T cell repertoires in COVID-19. Germline CDR1 is MNHEY and CDR2 is SVGAGI. The ends were cut back, 2 bases at V and 4 bases at J, with 11 bases in the middle. The CDR3 is made up of 14 amino acids. As handled by the study authors: Amplification from reference gene primers served as the basis for estimated nucleated cell counts. Clones were read by immunoSEQ multiplex PCR, and TCRdb kept only the in-frame ones, dropping some. For V, J and clone size, that table is used; D and trimming come from the DNA. The sample consists of about 390,000 clones, 80% to 90% of them appearing once. This clone appeared once.

The TCR comes from an older woman with COVID-19, enrolled during active disease. The specimen sequenced was peripheral blood. This chain joins TRBV6-5 and TRBJ1-1; D is unclear. The CDR3 DNA reads as TGTGCCAGCAGTTACAATCCACAGAGCACTGAAGCTTTCTTT. Protein: CASSYNPQSTEAFF.